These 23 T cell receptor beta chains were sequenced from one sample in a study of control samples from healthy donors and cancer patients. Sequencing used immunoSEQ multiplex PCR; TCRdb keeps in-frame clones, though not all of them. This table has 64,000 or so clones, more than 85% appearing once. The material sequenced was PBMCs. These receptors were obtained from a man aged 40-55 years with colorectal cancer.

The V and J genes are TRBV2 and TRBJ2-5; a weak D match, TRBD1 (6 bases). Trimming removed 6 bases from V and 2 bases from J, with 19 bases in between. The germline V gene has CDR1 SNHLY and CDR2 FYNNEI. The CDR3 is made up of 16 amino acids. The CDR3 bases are TGTGCCAGCAGACCTAAAAGGGGAACAGGGCAAGAGACCCAGTACTTC. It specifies CASRPKRGTGQETQYF. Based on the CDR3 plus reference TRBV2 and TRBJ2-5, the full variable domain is EPEVTQTPSHQVTQMGQEVILRCVPISNHLYFYWYRQILGQKVEFLVSFYNNEISEKSEIFDDQFSVERPDGSNFTLKIRSTKLEDSAMYFCASRPKRGTGQETQYFGPGTRLLVL.

The CDR3 loop reads CASSPPGLRTDTQYF. As DNA, the CDR3 is TGTGCCAGCAGCCCCCCGGGACTTCGCACAGATACGCAGTATTTT. V and J are TRBV3-1 (or the pseudogene TRBV3-2) and TRBJ2-3, with TRBD2 as a possible D gene (6 bases). CDR1 is LGHDT, CDR2 YNNKEL, per germline (reference sequence). This CDR3 region has 15 residues. Trimming pared 4 bases from V and 1 base from J, leaving 12 bases between.

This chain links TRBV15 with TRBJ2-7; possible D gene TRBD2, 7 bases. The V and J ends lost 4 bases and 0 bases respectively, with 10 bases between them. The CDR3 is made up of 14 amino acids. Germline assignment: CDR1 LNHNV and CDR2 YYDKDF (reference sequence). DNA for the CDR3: TGTGCCACCAGCAATCGGGGGGCCTCCTACGAGCAGTACTTC. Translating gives CATSNRGASYEQYF. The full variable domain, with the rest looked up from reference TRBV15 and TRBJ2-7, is DAMVIQNPRYQVTQFGKPVTLSCSQTLNHNVMYWYQQKSSQAPKLLFHYYDKDFNNEADTPDNFQSRRPNTSFCFLDIRSPGLGDTAMYLCATSNRGASYEQYFGPGTRLTVT.

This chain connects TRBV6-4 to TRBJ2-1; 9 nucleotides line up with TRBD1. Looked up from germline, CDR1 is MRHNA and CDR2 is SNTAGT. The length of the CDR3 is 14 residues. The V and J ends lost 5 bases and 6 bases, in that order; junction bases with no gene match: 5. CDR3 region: CASSLRTGVNEQFF. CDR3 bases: TGTGCCAGCAGTCTGCGGACAGGGGTCAATGAGCAGTTCTTC.

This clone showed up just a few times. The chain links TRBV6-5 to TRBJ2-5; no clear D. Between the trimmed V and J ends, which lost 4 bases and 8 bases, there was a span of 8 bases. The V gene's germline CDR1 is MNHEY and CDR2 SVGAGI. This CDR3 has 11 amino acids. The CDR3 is CASSSRETQYF. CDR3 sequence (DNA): TGTGCCAGCAGTTCCCGAGAAACCCAGTACTTC.

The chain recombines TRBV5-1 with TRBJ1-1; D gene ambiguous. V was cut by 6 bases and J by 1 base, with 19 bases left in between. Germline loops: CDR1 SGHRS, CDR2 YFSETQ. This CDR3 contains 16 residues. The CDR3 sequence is CASTWTGTARNTEAFF. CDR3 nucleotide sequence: TGCGCCAGCACGTGGACCGGAACAGCGAGGAACACTGAAGCTTTCTTT.

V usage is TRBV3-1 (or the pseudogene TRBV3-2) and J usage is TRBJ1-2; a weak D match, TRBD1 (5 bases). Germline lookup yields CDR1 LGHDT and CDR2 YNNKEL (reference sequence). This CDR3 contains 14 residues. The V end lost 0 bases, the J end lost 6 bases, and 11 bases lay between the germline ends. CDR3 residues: CASSQDGTGDGYTF. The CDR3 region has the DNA TGTGCCAGCAGCCAAGACGGCACGGGGGATGGCTACACCTTC.

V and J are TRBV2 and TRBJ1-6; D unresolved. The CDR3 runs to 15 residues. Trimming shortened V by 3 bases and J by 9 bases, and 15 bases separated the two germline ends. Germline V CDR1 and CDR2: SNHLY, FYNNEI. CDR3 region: CASSDGDALISPLHF. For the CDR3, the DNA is TGTGCCAGCAGTGATGGCGATGCCCTTATTTCACCCCTCCACTTT. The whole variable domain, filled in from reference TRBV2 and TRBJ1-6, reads EPEVTQTPSHQVTQMGQEVILRCVPISNHLYFYWYRQILGQKVEFLVSFYNNEISEKSEIFDDQFSVERPDGSNFTLKIRSTKLEDSAMYFCASSDGDALISPLHFGNGTRLTVT.

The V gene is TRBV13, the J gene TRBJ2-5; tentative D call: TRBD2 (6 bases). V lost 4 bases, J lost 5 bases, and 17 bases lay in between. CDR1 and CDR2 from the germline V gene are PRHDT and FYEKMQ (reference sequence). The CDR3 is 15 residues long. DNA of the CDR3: TGTGCCAGCAGCTCCCGGGACTCCAAACGGGAGACCCAGTACTTC. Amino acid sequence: CASSSRDSKRETQYF.

Here the CDR3 DNA reads TGCGCCAGCAGCCGGGACACGGAGGTGGGTGGAAACACCATATATTTT. It codes for CASSRDTEVGGNTIYF. The V gene is TRBV4-3, the J gene TRBJ1-3; D may be TRBD1 (6 bases). The germline CDR1 and CDR2 sequences are LGHNA and YSLEER. V was pared by 4 bases and J by 3 bases, with 16 bases between. The CDR3 runs 16 residues.

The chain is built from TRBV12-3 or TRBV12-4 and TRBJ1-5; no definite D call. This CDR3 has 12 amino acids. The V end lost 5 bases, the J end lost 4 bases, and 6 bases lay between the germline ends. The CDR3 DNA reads TGTGCCAGCAGTACGGGAAATCAGCCCCAGCATTTT. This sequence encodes CASSTGNQPQHF.

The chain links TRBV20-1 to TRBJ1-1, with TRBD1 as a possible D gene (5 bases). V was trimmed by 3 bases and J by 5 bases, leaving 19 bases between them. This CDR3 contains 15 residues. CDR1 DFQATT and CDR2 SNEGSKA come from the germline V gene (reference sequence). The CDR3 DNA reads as TGCAGTGCTAGTTTCCCCCGGGACCGCAGTACTGAAGCTTTCTTT. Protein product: CSASFPRDRSTEAFF.

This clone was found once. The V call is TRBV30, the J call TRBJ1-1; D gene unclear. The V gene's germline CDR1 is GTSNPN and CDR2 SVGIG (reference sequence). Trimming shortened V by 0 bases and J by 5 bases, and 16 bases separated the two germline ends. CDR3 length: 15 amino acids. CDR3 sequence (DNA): TGTGCCTGGAGTGTAGGAGGTTCGGGGAAAACTGAAGCTTTCTTT. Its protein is CAWSVGGSGKTEAFF.

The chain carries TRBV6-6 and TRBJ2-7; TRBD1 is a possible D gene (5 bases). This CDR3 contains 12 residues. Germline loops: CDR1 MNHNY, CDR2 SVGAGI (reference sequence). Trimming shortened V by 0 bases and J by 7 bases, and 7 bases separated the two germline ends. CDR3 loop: CASSYSKGEQYF. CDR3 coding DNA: TGTGCCAGCAGTTACTCGAAGGGGGAGCAGTACTTC.

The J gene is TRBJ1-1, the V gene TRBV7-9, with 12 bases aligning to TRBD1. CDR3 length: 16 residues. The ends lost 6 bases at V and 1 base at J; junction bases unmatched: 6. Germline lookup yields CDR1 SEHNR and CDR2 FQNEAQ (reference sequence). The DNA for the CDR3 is TGTGCCAGCAGTCCGGGGACAGGGGGCCCGAACACTGAAGCTTTCTTT. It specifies CASSPGTGGPNTEAFF.

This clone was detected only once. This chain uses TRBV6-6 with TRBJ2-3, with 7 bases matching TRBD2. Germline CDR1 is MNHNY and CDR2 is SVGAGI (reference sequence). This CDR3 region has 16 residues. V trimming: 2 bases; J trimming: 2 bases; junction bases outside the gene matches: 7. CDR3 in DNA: TGTGCCAGCAGTTACCGACTGACTAGCCCCACAGATACGCAGTATTTT. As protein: CASSYRLTSPTDTQYF.

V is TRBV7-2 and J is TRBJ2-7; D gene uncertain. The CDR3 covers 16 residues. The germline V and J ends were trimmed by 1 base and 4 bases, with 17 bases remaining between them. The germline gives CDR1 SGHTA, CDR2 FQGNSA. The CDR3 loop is CASSLGSAVNLYEQYF. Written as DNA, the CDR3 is TGTGCCAGCAGCTTAGGGTCGGCGGTGAACCTATACGAGCAGTACTTC.

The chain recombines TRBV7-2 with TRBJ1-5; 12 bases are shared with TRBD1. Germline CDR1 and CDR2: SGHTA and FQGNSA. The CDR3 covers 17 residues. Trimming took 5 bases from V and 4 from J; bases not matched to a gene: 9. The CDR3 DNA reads TGTGCCAGCAGCGGGGGGCCGGGACAGGGGGCGAATCAGCCCCAGCATTTT. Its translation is CASSGGPGQGANQPQHF.

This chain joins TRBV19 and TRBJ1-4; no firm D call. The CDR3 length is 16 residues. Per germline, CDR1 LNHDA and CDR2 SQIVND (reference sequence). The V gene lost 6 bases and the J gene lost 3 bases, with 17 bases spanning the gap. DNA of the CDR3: TGTGCCAGTAGGAATGGAGACATGGTGCCTAATGAAAAACTGTTTTTT. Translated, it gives CASRNGDMVPNEKLFF.

The CDR3: CASSLRTSGVRNEQFF. The CDR3 bases are TGTGCCAGCAGTCTGAGGACTAGCGGGGTCCGTAATGAGCAGTTCTTC. The rearrangement links TRBV7-8 to TRBJ2-1, with 12 nucleotides matching TRBD2. V was clipped by 6 bases and J by 7 bases; unmatched bases: 10. The CDR3 totals 16 residues. The germline V gene has CDR1 SGHVS and CDR2 FQNEAQ.

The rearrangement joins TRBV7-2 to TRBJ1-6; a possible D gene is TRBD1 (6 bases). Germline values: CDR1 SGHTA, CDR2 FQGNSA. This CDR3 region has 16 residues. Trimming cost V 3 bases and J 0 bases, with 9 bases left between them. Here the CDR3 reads CASSLQGSSYNSPLHF. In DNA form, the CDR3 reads TGTGCCAGCAGCTTGCAGGGGAGCTCCTATAATTCACCCCTCCACTTT. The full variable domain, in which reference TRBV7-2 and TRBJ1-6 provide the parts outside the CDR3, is GAGVSQSPSNKVTEKGKDVELRCDPISGHTALYWYRQSLGQGLEFLIYFQGNSAPDKSGLPSDRFSAERTGGSVSTLTIQRTQQEDSAVYLCASSLQGSSYNSPLHFGNGTRLTVT.

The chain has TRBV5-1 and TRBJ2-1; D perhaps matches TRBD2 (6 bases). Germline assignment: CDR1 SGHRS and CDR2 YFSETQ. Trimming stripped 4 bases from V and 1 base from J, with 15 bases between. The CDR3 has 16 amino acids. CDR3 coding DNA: TGCGCCAGCAGCGGTGGCGGGGCCCAATCCTACAATGAGCAGTTCTTC. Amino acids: CASSGGGAQSYNEQFF. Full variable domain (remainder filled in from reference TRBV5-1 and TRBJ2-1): KAGVTQTPRYLIKTRGQQVTLSCSPISGHRSVSWYQQTPGQGLQFLFEYFSETQRNKGNFPGRFSGRQFSNSRSEMNVSTLELGDSALYLCASSGGGAQSYNEQFFGPGTRLTVL.

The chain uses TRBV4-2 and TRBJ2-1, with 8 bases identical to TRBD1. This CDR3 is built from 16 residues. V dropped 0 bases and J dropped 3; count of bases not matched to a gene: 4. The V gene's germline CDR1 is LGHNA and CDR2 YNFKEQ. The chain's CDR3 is CASSQDSGTGYNEQFF. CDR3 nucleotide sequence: TGTGCCAGCAGCCAAGATTCTGGGACAGGCTACAATGAGCAGTTCTTC.